The 27 T cell receptor beta chains reported below all come from one sample, sequenced in a study of OX40 agonist ivuxolimab in advanced cancers. The table came from immunoSEQ multiplex PCR; TCRdb's copy has only in-frame clones and leaves some out. The table records about 100,000 clones, approximately 89% of them present only once. The sample was CD4+ or CD8+ T cells sorted from blood, taken in a trial of the OX40 agonist ivuxolimab. The receptors were gathered from an adult with an advanced solid tumor such as melanoma, head and neck, liver or kidney cancer.

The V and J genes are TRBV4-1 and TRBJ2-3; D may match TRBD1 or TRBD2 (7 bases each). CDR1 is MGHRA and CDR2 is YSYEKL in the germline V gene. This CDR3 region has 16 residues. Trimming removed 3 bases at V and 7 bases at J, with 20 bases between. The CDR3 here is CASSQRGEGATNTQYF. As DNA, the CDR3 is TGCGCCAGCAGCCAGAGAGGGGAGGGGGCTACGAATACGCAGTATTTT.

The chain carries TRBV7-2 and TRBJ2-2; the D gene is possibly TRBD2 (5 bases). CDR1 and CDR2 (germline): SGHTA, FQGNSA. The CDR3 contains 14 residues. V lost 6 bases to trimming and J lost 0 bases, with 8 bases between them. DNA of the CDR3: TGTGCCAGCAGACTAGACCCGAACACCGGGGAGCTGTTTTTT. This codes for CASRLDPNTGELFF.

This chain connects TRBV9 to TRBJ1-6, with D possibly matching TRBD1 (6 bases). This CDR3 has 15 residues. V lost 0 bases and J 7 bases, leaving 11 bases between the germline ends. Per germline, CDR1 SGDLS and CDR2 YYNGEE. CDR3 DNA: TGTGCCAGCAGCGTAGTTGGGGGCAGGAATTCACCCCTCCACTTT. Encoded protein: CASSVVGGRNSPLHF. The full variable domain, rest sourced from reference TRBV9 and TRBJ1-6, is DSGVTQTPKHLITATGQRVTLRCSPRSGDLSVYWYQQSLDQGLQFLIQYYNGEERAKGNILERFSAQQFPDLHSELNLSSLELGDSALYFCASSVVGGRNSPLHFGNGTRLTVT.

The chain has TRBV7-2 and TRBJ2-4; no clear D. Trimming shortened V by 5 bases and J by 2 bases, and 7 bases separated the two germline ends. CDR1 is SGHTA, CDR2 FQGNSA, per germline. The CDR3 spans 13 residues. CDR3 sequence: CASSTGPKNIQYF. CDR3 bases: TGTGCCAGCAGCACCGGGCCCAAAAACATTCAGTACTTC.

The chain joins TRBV2 to TRBJ1-2; D gene unclear. Germline CDR1 reads SNHLY; CDR2 reads FYNNEI. The length of the CDR3 is 13 residues. V gave up 4 bases and J gave up 2 bases, with 8 bases separating them. CDR3 in amino acids: CASSVTQNYGYTF. CDR3 nucleotide sequence: TGTGCCAGCAGTGTAACACAGAACTATGGCTACACCTTC. Full variable domain (remainder filled in from reference TRBV2 and TRBJ1-2): EPEVTQTPSHQVTQMGQEVILRCVPISNHLYFYWYRQILGQKVEFLVSFYNNEISEKSEIFDDQFSVERPDGSNFTLKIRSTKLEDSAMYFCASSVTQNYGYTFGSGTRLTVV.

The V and J genes are TRBV7-9 and TRBJ2-1; TRBD2 matches 11 bases. After removal of 5 bases from V and 3 bases from J, the junction contained 3 bases not matched to a gene. The germline V gene encodes CDR1 SEHNR and CDR2 FQNEAQ (reference sequence). This CDR3 is 15 amino acids long. The CDR3 protein is CASSQGTSGYNEQFF. CDR3 DNA: TGTGCCAGCAGCCAAGGGACTAGCGGCTACAATGAGCAGTTCTTC. The variable domain in full, completed from reference TRBV7-9 and TRBJ2-1, reads DTGVSQNPRHKITKRGQNVTFRCDPISEHNRLYWYRQTLGQGPEFLTYFQNEAQLEKSRLLSDRFSAERPKGSFSTLEIQRTEQGDSAMYLCASSQGTSGYNEQFFGPGTRLTVL.

V usage is TRBV6-1 and J usage is TRBJ1-5; possible D gene TRBD1, 6 bases. Germline CDR1 reads MNHNS; CDR2 reads SASEGT. CDR3 length: 15 amino acids. Trimming shortened V by 0 bases and J by 7 bases, and 13 bases separated the two germline ends. The CDR3 region is CASSEAGGAKQPQHF. The CDR3 DNA reads TGTGCCAGCAGTGAAGCGGGGGGGGCGAAACAGCCCCAGCATTTT.

The count of this clone is one. V is TRBV5-1 and J is TRBJ1-2; no firm D call. V lost 2 bases and J lost 5, with 13 bases in between. There are 14 residues in the CDR3. CDR1 is SGHRS, CDR2 YFSETQ, per germline. For the CDR3, the DNA is TGCGCCAGCAGCTTAAACATTTTATTTTATGGCTACACCTTC. It yields the protein CASSLNILFYGYTF.

The chain couples TRBV7-8 to TRBJ1-2, with 7 bases lining up with TRBD1. CDR1 is SGHVS, CDR2 FQNEAQ, per germline. This CDR3 comprises 15 residues. J was trimmed by 8 bases and V by 2 bases; bases with no gene match: 11. CDR3 region: CASSLPPRGYGGYTF. In DNA, the CDR3 is TGTGCCAGCAGCTTACCCCCCAGGGGGTACGGAGGCTACACCTTC.

The genes are TRBV5-1 and TRBJ2-7; 12 positions match TRBD1. CDR1 is SGHRS and CDR2 is YFSETQ in the germline V gene. The CDR3 length is 13 residues. J was trimmed by 5 bases and V by 8 bases; bases with no gene match: 5. The CDR3 is CARPGQGADEQYF. The CDR3 coding sequence is TGCGCCAGGCCGGGACAGGGGGCGGACGAGCAGTACTTC.

This clone turned up a few times. The chain couples TRBV7-6 to TRBJ2-5; 9 nucleotides align to TRBD2. CDR3 length equals 14 residues. Losses at the gene ends were 5 bases for V and 4 bases for J; bases not matched to a gene: 5. From germline, CDR1 is SGHVS and CDR2 FNYEAQ. The CDR3 sequence is CASSPLAGSETQYF. The DNA of the CDR3 is TGTGCCAGCAGCCCTCTAGCGGGGTCAGAGACCCAGTACTTC.

V is TRBV30 and J is TRBJ1-3; D gene uncertain. CDR1 and CDR2 (germline): GTSNPN, SVGIG (reference sequence). The V end lost 4 bases, the J end lost 4 bases, and 14 bases lay between the germline ends. The CDR3 length is 14 residues. CDR3 sequence (DNA): TGTGCCTGGATCGGGAGGGCGGAAGGAAACACCATATATTTT. Translated: CAWIGRAEGNTIYF.

The chain is built from TRBV6-5 and TRBJ1-2; 7 bases line up with TRBD1. The CDR3 has 14 amino acids. J was trimmed by 8 bases and V by 5 bases; bases with no gene match: 11. Germline loops: CDR1 MNHEY, CDR2 SVGAGI. Here the CDR3 reads CASSRIQTGKGYTF. The DNA of the CDR3 is TGTGCCAGCAGTCGTATTCAGACAGGGAAGGGCTACACCTTC.

This chain joins TRBV19 and TRBJ2-7; D gene ambiguous. The V gene's germline CDR1 is LNHDA and CDR2 SQIVND (reference sequence). The CDR3 length is 11 residues. Trimming left V 5 bases short and J 4 bases short, with 6 bases between. CDR3 protein: CASSWKYEQYF. The CDR3 DNA reads TGTGCCAGTAGTTGGAAATACGAGCAGTACTTC. Supplemented by reference TRBV19 and TRBJ2-7, the full variable domain reads DGGITQSPKYLFRKEGQNVTLSCEQNLNHDAMYWYRQDPGQGLRLIYYSQIVNDFQKGDIAEGYSVSREKKESFPLTVTSAQKNPTAFYLCASSWKYEQYFGPGTRLTVT.

This clone was detected only once. This rearrangement joins TRBV27 to TRBJ1-4; D is unresolved. Trimming left V 6 bases short and J 0 bases short, with 8 bases between. The CDR3 extends over 14 amino acids. Germline values: CDR1 MNHEY, CDR2 SMNVEV (reference sequence). The CDR3 region has the DNA TGTGCCAGCAGGATAGCCTCAACTAATGAAAAACTGTTTTTT. It encodes CASRIASTNEKLFF.

This clone was picked up a small number of times. V is TRBV30 and J is TRBJ2-5; D is possibly TRBD2 (6 bases). Trimming took 5 bases from V and 1 from J, leaving 17 bases between them. CDR3 length: 15 amino acids. Germline CDR1 is GTSNPN and CDR2 is SVGIG (reference sequence). The CDR3 DNA is TGTGCCTGGGGAGGGACCGCTGGCTCCCAAGAGACCCAGTACTTC. Amino acid sequence: CAWGGTAGSQETQYF.

The chain links TRBV7-6 to TRBJ1-5; D unclear. V was cut by 0 bases and J by 7 bases, with 7 bases left in between. CDR3 length equals 13 residues. The germline V gene has CDR1 SGHVS and CDR2 FNYEAQ. In DNA, the CDR3 is TGTGCCAGCAGCTTAGCGCGAGGGCAGCCCCAGCATTTT. Translating gives CASSLARGQPQHF. The variable domain in full, completed from reference TRBV7-6 and TRBJ1-5, reads GAGVSQSPRYKVTKRGQDVALRCDPISGHVSLYWYRQALGQGPEFLTYFNYEAQQDKSGLPNDRFSAERPEGSISTLTIQRTEQRDSAMYRCASSLARGQPQHFGDGTRLSIL.

This clone has a single count. J is TRBJ2-7 and V is TRBV6-5, with 10 bases identical to TRBD2. Unmatched junction bases numbered 4, after V lost 1 base and J lost 4 bases. Germline CDR1 and CDR2: MNHEY and SVGAGI. CDR3 length equals 15 residues. CDR3 amino acids: CASSYLAGGKYEQYF. DNA for the CDR3: TGTGCCAGCAGTTACTTAGCGGGAGGTAAATACGAGCAGTACTTC.

V is TRBV6-1 and J is TRBJ2-1, with a weak D call TRBD2 (5 bases). The CDR3 contains 14 residues. V was clipped by 3 bases and J by 2 bases, with 8 bases between them. Germline V gene sequence: CDR1 MNHNS, CDR2 SASEGT. This CDR3 reads CASSDPGAYNEQFF. CDR3 nucleotide sequence: TGTGCCAGCAGTGATCCCGGGGCCTACAATGAGCAGTTCTTC.

This clone came up a few times. The chain employs TRBV15 and TRBJ1-5; D gene unclear. Per germline, CDR1 LNHNV and CDR2 YYDKDF (reference sequence). V lost 5 bases, J lost 5 bases, and 10 bases lay in between. This CDR3 comprises 13 residues. Written as DNA, the CDR3 is TGTGCCACCAGCGGAAGGACTCATCAGCCCCAGCATTTT. Its translation is CATSGRTHQPQHF.

This clone has more than one count but fewer than ten. The chain couples TRBV9 to TRBJ2-7; D remains unclear. Germline loops: CDR1 SGDLS, CDR2 YYNGEE. The CDR3 contains 14 residues. V dropped 2 bases and J dropped 2 bases, with 11 bases sitting between them. The CDR3 protein is CASSVPSSTYEQYF. In DNA form, the CDR3 reads TGTGCCAGCAGCGTCCCCTCGTCAACCTACGAGCAGTACTTC.

The chain links TRBV6-6 to TRBJ2-7, with D unresolved. Trimming removed 6 bases at V and 0 bases at J, with 15 bases between. The CDR3 loop spans 15 amino acids. Germline V gene sequence: CDR1 MNHNY, CDR2 SVGAGI (reference sequence). The CDR3 sequence: CASRASGSRSYEQYF. In nucleotides, the CDR3 is TGTGCCAGCAGAGCCAGTGGCAGCCGCTCCTACGAGCAGTACTTC.

This clone came up a few times. The chain links TRBV10-1 to TRBJ2-3, with 7 bases identical to TRBD1. After removal of 5 bases from V and 6 bases from J, the junction contained 8 bases not matched to a gene. The CDR3 is 14 residues long. Germline V gene lookup returns CDR1 WNHNN and CDR2 SYGVQD (reference sequence). This CDR3 is CASSSGGVLDTQYF. Written as DNA, the CDR3 is TGCGCCAGCAGTTCAGGGGGAGTATTGGATACGCAGTATTTT.

V usage is TRBV20-1 and J usage is TRBJ2-7; D is unclear. Germline V CDR1 and CDR2: DFQATT, SNEGSKA (reference sequence). V lost 6 bases, J lost 3 bases, and 6 bases lay in between. The CDR3 contains 10 residues. For the CDR3, the DNA is TGCAGTGCAAACAGCTACGAGCAGTACTTC. Protein: CSANSYEQYF.

The table lists this clone with a count of one. The chain combines TRBV15 with TRBJ1-2; D is undetermined. This CDR3 spans 16 amino acids. Trimming took 4 bases from V and 4 from J, leaving 19 bases between them. Germline CDR1 and CDR2: LNHNV and YYDKDF (reference sequence). CDR3 sequence: CATSIQSPGGSYGYTF. CDR3 bases: TGTGCCACCAGCATTCAAAGCCCGGGCGGGTCCTATGGCTACACCTTC.

The chain combines TRBV6-1 with TRBJ2-1; D unclear. V was trimmed by 0 bases and J by 9 bases, leaving 12 bases between them. CDR1 is MNHNS, CDR2 SASEGT, per germline. The CDR3 runs 14 residues. The CDR3 is CASSEARLSSEQFF. In nucleotides, the CDR3 is TGTGCCAGCAGTGAAGCCCGACTTTCTAGTGAGCAGTTCTTC.

The rearrangement uses TRBV18 and TRBJ1-6; no definite D call. Germline CDR1 is KGHSH and CDR2 is LQKENI. CDR3 length: 15 residues. V was cut by 2 bases and J by 7 bases, with 12 bases left in between. CDR3 in DNA: TGTGCCAGCTCACCAAGGACGGGAGACAATTCACCCCTCCACTTT. Its translation: CASSPRTGDNSPLHF. Full variable domain (rest looked up from reference TRBV18 and TRBJ1-6): NAGVMQNPRHLVRRRGQEARLRCSPMKGHSHVYWYRQLPEEGLKFMVYLQKENIIDESGMPKERFSAEFPKEGPSILRIQQVVRGDSAAYFCASSPRTGDNSPLHFGNGTRLTVT.